One and the same sample provided the 10 T cell receptor beta chains below, sequenced in a study of tumor and adjacent non-tumor tissue in lung cancer. RNA was extracted from bulk tissue without any cell sorting. A modified ARM-PCR protocol with three rounds of nested PCR amplified TCRbeta. MiXCR was run by TCRdb on the multiplex PCR reads, yielding one entry per CDR3 protein. The sample shows approximately 79,000 distinct CDR3 sequences, over 55% of them seen only once. The sequencing sample was made of lung tumor tissue. The receptors come from a middle-aged woman with non-small cell lung cancer.

Comments on this clonotype: This sequence may be a read error, since a much larger clone differs from it by one base. The chain recombines TRBV5-1 with TRBJ1-4; D might be TRBD1 (5 bases). This CDR3 comprises 16 residues. The V and J ends lost 4 bases and 10 bases respectively, with 23 bases between them. Looked up from germline, CDR1 is SGHRS and CDR2 is YFSETQ. DNA for the CDR3: TGCGCCAGCAGCCAGCACCTACCGGCACAGGACGGAAAACTGTTTTTT. Protein sequence: CASSQHLPAQDGKLFF.

This clonotype was seen many times. The rearrangement uses TRBV28 and TRBJ2-7; the match to TRBD2 covers 12 bases. Germline assignment: CDR1 MDHEN and CDR2 SYDVKM. Losses at the gene ends were 10 bases for V and 3 bases for J; bases not matched to a gene: 13. The CDR3 contains 16 residues. CDR3 bases: TGTGCCACCACCCAGACTAGCGGGAGAGGGAACTACGAGCAGTACTTC. This translates into CATTQTSGRGNYEQYF.

This clonotype was seen just once. Since the CDR3 does not end with the conserved phenylalanine or tryptophan, this likely comes from a read error. The chain uses TRBV12-3 or TRBV12-4 and TRBJ1-5; weak D call: TRBD1 (6 bases). CDR3 size: 15 residues. CDR3 in amino acids: CTSSSDRISNQPQHY. The DNA for the CDR3 is TGTACCAGCAGTTCCGACAGGATTAGCAATCAGCCCCAGCATTAT.

As for this clonotype: This sequence may be a read error, since a much larger clone differs from it by one base. V is TRBV6-4 and J is TRBJ2-1, with TRBD2 matching 8 bases. The CDR3 has 14 amino acids. Germline assignment: CDR1 MRHNA and CDR2 SNTAGT. The CDR3 DNA follows: TGTACCAGCAGTGGCGGGGGGTCCCACAATGAGCAGTTCTTC. Its translation: CTSSGGGSHNEQFF.

The chain joins TRBV4-1 to TRBJ1-2; D remains ambiguous. V lost 10 bases and J lost 6, with 21 bases in between. Germline CDR1 and CDR2: MGHRA and YSYEKL. The CDR3 is made up of 14 amino acids. The CDR3 DNA is TGCGCCACCTGTCAAGTGCGGGGTGACCATGGCTACACCTTC. This gives the protein CATCQVRGDHGYTF.

This clonotype was seen just once. V is TRBV11-2 and J is TRBJ1-1; TRBD1 aligns across 9 bases. The length of the CDR3 is 18 residues. V trimming: 10 bases; J trimming: 4 bases; junction bases outside the gene matches: 22. Per germline, CDR1 SGHAT and CDR2 FQNNGV. CDR3 sequence reads: CANGLKGDRAWFSTEAFF. The CDR3, as DNA: TGTGCCAACGGCTTAAAGGGGGACAGGGCTTGGTTCTCCACTGAAGCTTTCTTT.

The chain links TRBV6-2 or TRBV6-3 to TRBJ2-5; no firm D call. This CDR3 region has 13 residues. The germline CDR1 and CDR2 sequences are MNHEY and SVGEGT. The CDR3 sequence is CISSSDDGETQYF. The CDR3 DNA reads TGTATCAGCAGTTCCGATGATGGAGAGACCCAGTACTTC.

The chain combines TRBV10-1 with TRBJ2-1; 8 positions match TRBD2. J was trimmed by 7 bases and V by 3 bases; bases with no gene match: 11. This CDR3 is built from 16 residues. Germline CDR1 and CDR2: WNHNN and SYGVQD (reference sequence). For the CDR3, the DNA is TGCGCCAGCAGTGAAGCAGCGGGAGAGCCGAAGAATGAGCAGTTCTTC. Translating it yields CASSEAAGEPKNEQFF.

A word on this clonotype: Just one base apart from a much larger clone, this may be a read error. The rearrangement joins TRBV28 to TRBJ2-3; 9 positions agree with TRBD2. Germline trimming cut 7 bases from V and 7 bases from J; bases unmatched to any gene: 6. The CDR3 loop spans 13 amino acids. In germline, CDR1 is MDHEN, CDR2 SYDVKM. The CDR3 region is CASIGLARHTQYF. CDR3 nucleotide sequence: TGTGCCAGCATCGGACTAGCGAGACATACGCAGTATTTT.

Comments on this clonotype: One junction end does not reproduce the germline sequence, and a read error may be involved. V and J are TRBV7-9 and TRBJ1-1, with 7 nucleotides matching TRBD1. Germline CDR1 reads SEHNR; CDR2 reads FQNEAQ (reference sequence). The CDR3 is 16 amino acids. CDR3 loop: CVSSLWLGQMNTEASF. The CDR3 region has the DNA TGTGTCAGCAGCTTATGGTTGGGACAGATGAACACTGAAGCTTCCTTT.